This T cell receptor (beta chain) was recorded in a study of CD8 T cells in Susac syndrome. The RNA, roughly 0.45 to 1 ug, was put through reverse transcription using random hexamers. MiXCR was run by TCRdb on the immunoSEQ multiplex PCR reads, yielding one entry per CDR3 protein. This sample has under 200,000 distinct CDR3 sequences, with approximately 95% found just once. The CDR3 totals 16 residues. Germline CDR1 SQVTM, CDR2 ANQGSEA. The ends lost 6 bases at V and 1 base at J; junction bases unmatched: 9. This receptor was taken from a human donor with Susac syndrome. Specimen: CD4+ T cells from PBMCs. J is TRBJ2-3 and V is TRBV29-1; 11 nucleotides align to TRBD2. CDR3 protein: CSVTSSGGSRTDTQYF. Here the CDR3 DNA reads TGCAGCGTGACATCTAGCGGGGGGTCCCGCACAGATACGCAGTATTTT.